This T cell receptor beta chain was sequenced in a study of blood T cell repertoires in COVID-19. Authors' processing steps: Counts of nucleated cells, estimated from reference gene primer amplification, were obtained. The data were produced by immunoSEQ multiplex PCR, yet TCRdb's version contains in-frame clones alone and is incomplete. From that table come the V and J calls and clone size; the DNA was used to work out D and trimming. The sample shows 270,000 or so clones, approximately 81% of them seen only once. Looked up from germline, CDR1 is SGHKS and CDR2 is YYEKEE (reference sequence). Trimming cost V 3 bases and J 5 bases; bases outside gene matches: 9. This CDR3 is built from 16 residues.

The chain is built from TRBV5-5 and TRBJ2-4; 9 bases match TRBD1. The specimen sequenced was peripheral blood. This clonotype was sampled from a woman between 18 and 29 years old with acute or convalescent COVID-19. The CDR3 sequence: CASSSQPGQGENIQYF. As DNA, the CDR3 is TGTGCCAGCAGCTCACAACCGGGACAGGGTGAAAACATTCAGTACTTC.